This T cell receptor beta chain comes out of a study of blood T cell repertoires in COVID-19. The protocol was immunoSEQ multiplex PCR, while the TCRdb copy is restricted to in-frame clones and leaves out a portion. Of around 310,000 clones listed, approximately 90% were seen once; the top ten hold under 15%. Specimen: peripheral blood. The sequence was obtained from a woman aged 55-75 years with acute or convalescent COVID-19.

The CDR3 DNA sequence: TGTGCCAGCTCACCGGGACTAGCGGGAGTATTCGAGCAGTACTTC. This encodes CASSPGLAGVFEQYF. The chain has TRBV18 and TRBJ2-7, with 14 bases fitting TRBD2. The CDR3 runs to 15 residues. Looked up from germline, CDR1 is KGHSH and CDR2 is LQKENI. Trimming took 3 bases from V and 6 from J; bases not matched to a gene: 4.